This TCR beta chain was documented in a study of human T cells and chemical hapten exposure. This CDR3 has 14 amino acids. Unmatched junction bases numbered 4, after V lost 5 bases and J lost 2 bases. Germline lookup yields CDR1 SGHNT and CDR2 YYREEE (reference sequence). A single record per CDR3 protein comes from TCRdb applying MiXCR to the RACE reads. This sample has about 49,000 distinct CDR3 sequences; 9.3% occur once, and the top ten carry approximately 4.5%. A word on this clonotype: What it binds is not known.

Points from the study as a whole: Among expanded TCRs, significantly more large CDR3 similarity clusters formed than among controls.

Sample time point: patch test 1, 2 weeks after DPC sensitization. Treatment in this sample: therapeutic diphenylcyclopropenone sensitization with weekly scalp DPC. This chain connects TRBV5-4 to TRBJ2-7; 10 positions agree with TRBD1. Sample: whole blood, taken in connection with sensitization to the hapten diphenylcyclopropenone (DPC). The receptor was isolated from a woman aged 45 to 65 with alopecia areata. Some clones in this sample may be carry-over from other donors' samples. The CDR3 nucleotides read TGTGCCAGCAGTCCGGGACAGGGGCCCTACGAGCAGTACTTC. It encodes CASSPGQGPYEQYF.